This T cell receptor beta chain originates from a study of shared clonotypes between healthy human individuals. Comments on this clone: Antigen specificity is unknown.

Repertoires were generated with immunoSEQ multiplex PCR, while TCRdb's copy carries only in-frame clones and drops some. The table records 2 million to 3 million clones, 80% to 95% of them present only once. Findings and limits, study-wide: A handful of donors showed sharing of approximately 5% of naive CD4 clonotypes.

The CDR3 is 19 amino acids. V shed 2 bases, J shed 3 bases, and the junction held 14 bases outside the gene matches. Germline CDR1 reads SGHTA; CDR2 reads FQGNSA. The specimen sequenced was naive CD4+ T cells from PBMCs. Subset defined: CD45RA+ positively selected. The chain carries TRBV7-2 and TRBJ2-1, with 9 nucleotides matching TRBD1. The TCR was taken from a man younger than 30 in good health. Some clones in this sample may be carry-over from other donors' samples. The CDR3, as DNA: TGTGCCAGCAGCTTAAGGCGTGGGCGGGGACAGGGCAACTACAATGAGCAGTTCTTC. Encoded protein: CASSLRRGRGQGNYNEQFF.